The next 4 T cell receptor beta chains were all read from a single sample in a study of T-cell reconstitution after alpha-beta-depleted transplantation in children. Unique molecular identifiers were incorporated during preparation of the TCRbeta library. TCRdb re-derived calls from the PCR reads in MiXCR, one entry per CDR3 protein. In the table there are fewer than 700,000 distinct CDR3 sequences, roughly 24% of which are singletons. Sequences were derived from PBMCs, mostly from graft donor cells, sampled 360 days after TCRalphabeta/CD19-depleted stem cell transplant. The source of these receptors is a boy younger than two who had a stem cell transplant for acute myeloid leukemia, so the T cells may come from the graft donor.

The rearrangement joins TRBV6-2 or TRBV6-3 to TRBJ2-6; tentative D call: TRBD1 (5 bases). This CDR3 region has 20 residues. V lost 6 bases and J 1 base, leaving 25 bases between the germline ends. Germline CDR1 is MNHEY and CDR2 is SVGEGT. The CDR3 coding sequence is TGTGCCAGCAGGAGAAGTCTATTTCAGGGATTCCGGTCTGGGGCCAACGTCCTGACTTTC. Its translation: CASRRSLFQGFRSGANVLTF.

This clonotype has just a few counts. J is TRBJ2-5 and V is TRBV28, with 10 bases that match TRBD1. This CDR3 comprises 14 residues. Germline CDR1 and CDR2: MDHEN and SYDVKM. The ends lost 6 bases at V and 5 bases at J; junction bases unmatched: 6. CDR3 in amino acids: CASSETGGEETQYF. CDR3 nucleotide sequence: TGTGCCAGCAGCGAGACAGGGGGCGAGGAGACCCAGTACTTC.

There are many counts of this clonotype. This chain connects TRBV7-4 to TRBJ1-2; D remains ambiguous. There are 13 residues in the CDR3. V was shortened by 6 bases and J by 3 bases, with 11 bases between the two germline ends. The germline V gene has CDR1 SGHVT and CDR2 SQSDAQ. The CDR3 DNA is TGTGCCAGCAGATCGAACAGCGACTATGGCTACACCTTC. This gives the protein CASRSNSDYGYTF.

V is TRBV20-1 and J is TRBJ2-5; weak D call: TRBD1 (6 bases). There are 17 residues in the CDR3. Per the germline V gene, CDR1 is DFQATT and CDR2 is SNEGSKA (reference sequence). The V and J ends lost 6 bases and 5 bases respectively, with 28 bases between them. The CDR3 loop is CSALPNLLGALRETQYF. DNA of the CDR3: TGCAGTGCCCTCCCCAATTTACTGGGGGCCTTAAGGGAGACCCAGTACTTC.